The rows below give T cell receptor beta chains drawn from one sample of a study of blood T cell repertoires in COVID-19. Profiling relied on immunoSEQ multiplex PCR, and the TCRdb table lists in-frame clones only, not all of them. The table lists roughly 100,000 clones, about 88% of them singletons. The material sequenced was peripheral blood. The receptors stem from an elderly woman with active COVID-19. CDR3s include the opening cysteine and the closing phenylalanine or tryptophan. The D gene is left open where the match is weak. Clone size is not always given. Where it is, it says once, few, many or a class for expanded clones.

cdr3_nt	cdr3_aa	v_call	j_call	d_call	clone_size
TGTGCCACCAGCAGAGATTTAGGACAGGGCTACGAGCAGTACTTC	CATSRDLGQGYEQYF	TRBV15	TRBJ2-7	TRBD1	.
TGCGCCAGCAGCTTCGGGACACAAACCTATGGCTACACCTTC	CASSFGTQTYGYTF	TRBV5-1	TRBJ1-2	.	once
TGTGCCAGCAGCTCGAACACCGGGGAGCTGTTTTTT	CASSSNTGELFF	TRBV12-3/TRBV12-4	TRBJ2-2	.	.
TGTGCCAGCAGTTACTCGGCGGGTACCCCCTACGAGCAGTACTTC	CASSYSAGTPYEQYF	TRBV6-2/TRBV6-3	TRBJ2-7	.	.
TGTGCCAGCAGTTTTGAGGGAGCCCCCTACTACGAGCAGTACTTC	CASSFEGAPYYEQYF	TRBV27	TRBJ2-7	.	.
TGTGCCAGCAGCCAAGCTCGTGGCGGTTATCCCACAGATACGCAGTATTTT	CASSQARGGYPTDTQYF	TRBV3-1/TRBV3-2	TRBJ2-3	.	.
TGTGCCAGCACCAGGGCAGGGGGCGACTATGGCTACACCTTC	CASTRAGGDYGYTF	TRBV28	TRBJ1-2	TRBD1	.
TGTGCCAGCAGCTTAGCGGAGTCGAACACCGGGGAGCTGTTTTTT	CASSLAESNTGELFF	TRBV11-3	TRBJ2-2	.	.
TGCAGTGGACTAGCGGGAGACGAGCAGTACTTC	CSGLAGDEQYF	TRBV20-1	TRBJ2-7	TRBD2	.
TGCGCCAGCAGCTCAGGGGGATGGACTGAAGCTTTCTTT	CASSSGGWTEAFF	TRBV5-1	TRBJ1-1	TRBD1	.
TGCGCCAGCAGCCCAGCGCCAACGGGCACTGAAGCTTTCTTT	CASSPAPTGTEAFF	TRBV4-1	TRBJ1-1	.	once
TGTGCCAGTAGTTCCCAGGGACTAGCTTACAATGAGCAGTTCTTC	CASSSQGLAYNEQFF	TRBV19	TRBJ2-1	TRBD2	.
TGTGCCAGCAGCCGTGCGGGGACGAACACCGGGGAGCTGTTTTTT	CASSRAGTNTGELFF	TRBV4-2	TRBJ2-2	.	.
TGTGCCAGTAAACAACTAGCGGGGGATAACACCGGGGAGCTGTTTTTT	CASKQLAGDNTGELFF	TRBV19	TRBJ2-2	TRBD2	.
TGTGCCAGCAGCCAAGGGCCCTCGGGAAGTTTTGTTACTAATGAAAAACTGTTTTTT	CASSQGPSGSFVTNEKLFF	TRBV3-1/TRBV3-2	TRBJ1-4	.	.
TGTGCCAGCAGTTCCGGGACAGGGATTTACAATGAGCAGTTCTTC	CASSSGTGIYNEQFF	TRBV28	TRBJ2-1	TRBD1	.
TGTGCCACCAGTGATCCTAGCGGGACCAACACAGATACGCAGTATTTT	CATSDPSGTNTDTQYF	TRBV24-1	TRBJ2-3	TRBD2	.
TGTGCCAGCACCCTCCGAGCGGGAGGGCCAGGAGAGCAGTTCTTC	CASTLRAGGPGEQFF	TRBV9	TRBJ2-1	TRBD2	.
TGTGCCACCCACCCGAGGTGGAAGAGGAAACTGTTTTTT	CATHPRWKRKLFF	TRBV6-8	TRBJ1-4	.	.
TGTGCCAGCAGCCACGCGACAGGGTCTAACTATGGCTACACCTTC	CASSHATGSNYGYTF	TRBV7-9	TRBJ1-2	TRBD1	.
TGTGCCAGCTCACCTACTCTAGGGACTTTCTACGAGCAGTACTTC	CASSPTLGTFYEQYF	TRBV18	TRBJ2-7	.	.
TGCGCCAGCAGCTTGGCCTCTGTTAGCGGGCTATCTAGCACAGATACGCAGTATTTT	CASSLASVSGLSSTDTQYF	TRBV5-1	TRBJ2-3	TRBD2	.
TGTGCCAGCAGCTTGGTGGGCCGATCTAGCGGGAGGTACAATGAGCAGTTCTTC	CASSLVGRSSGRYNEQFF	TRBV5-4	TRBJ2-1	TRBD2	.
TGTGCCAGCGGCGACAGGGGGCTCCTCACAGATACGCAGTATTTT	CASGDRGLLTDTQYF	TRBV6-5	TRBJ2-3	TRBD1	.
TGTGCCAGCAGCCGGGACTTGCGGGAGACCCAGTACTTC	CASSRDLRETQYF	TRBV14	TRBJ2-5	.	.
TGCGCCAGCAGCCAAGGACGGACACCACGAGAGACCCAGTACTTC	CASSQGRTPRETQYF	TRBV4-3	TRBJ2-5	.	.
TGTGCCAGCACCCGGGAGGGGAGGGAGACCCAGTACTTC	CASTREGRETQYF	TRBV2	TRBJ2-5	TRBD2	.
TGTGCCGAAACGCAGGGGTTATCCAGCACAGATACGCAGTATTTT	CAETQGLSSTDTQYF	TRBV7-2	TRBJ2-3	.	.
TGTGCCAGCAGCCCCGGTGCCAGGCTGTACAATGAGCAGTTCTTC	CASSPGARLYNEQFF	TRBV7-3	TRBJ2-1	.	.
TGTGCCAGCAGCCAAGCCCTGGCGGGAGTCGATATCGGGGAGCTGTTTTTT	CASSQALAGVDIGELFF	TRBV3-1/TRBV3-2	TRBJ2-2	TRBD2	.
TGTGCCAGCAGCCAAGCCGGCGGGAGGAACCAAGAGACCCAGTACTTC	CASSQAGGRNQETQYF	TRBV4-2	TRBJ2-5	TRBD2	.
TGTGCCAGCAGCCCCCAAGCGGGAGGGCCATACGAGCAGTACTTC	CASSPQAGGPYEQYF	TRBV5-4	TRBJ2-7	TRBD2	.
TGCGCCAGCAGTGAGGAGATGTACGAGCAGTACTTC	CASSEEMYEQYF	TRBV10-2	TRBJ2-7	.	.
TGTGCCAGCACTTCCTTTGGGGGGGCGGTCGGGGAGCTGTTTTTT	CASTSFGGAVGELFF	TRBV28	TRBJ2-2	.	.
TGTGCCAGCAGCCTCCGGGACAGGGGCGTTTTAGACATTCAGTACTTC	CASSLRDRGVLDIQYF	TRBV21-1	TRBJ2-4	.	.
TGCGCCAGCAGCTACCCAGGGGGACCGGGGATTTCCGAGCAGTACTTC	CASSYPGGPGISEQYF	TRBV5-1	TRBJ2-7	TRBD1	.
TGCGCCAGCAGCCAAGCGATGGGAGTGGGCGAGCAGTACTTC	CASSQAMGVGEQYF	TRBV4-3	TRBJ2-7	.	few
TGTGCCAGCACCTTTGAAGCGGGTCTTACCAAAAACATTCAGTACTTC	CASTFEAGLTKNIQYF	TRBV2	TRBJ2-4	.	.
TGTGCCAGCAGTGGACTAGCGGGAGTTGTCGGGGAGCTGTTTTTT	CASSGLAGVVGELFF	TRBV2	TRBJ2-2	TRBD2	.
TGTGCCAGCAGCTCGATAGCGGGAGGGCCTGCCTACGAGCAGTACTTC	CASSSIAGGPAYEQYF	TRBV7-9	TRBJ2-7	TRBD2	once
TGCAGCGTTGGGACTAGCGGGTCCACAGATACGCAGTATTTT	CSVGTSGSTDTQYF	TRBV29-1	TRBJ2-3	TRBD2	.
TGCGCCAGCAGCCCGAGGACAGGGCTCCTCAATGAGCAGTTCTTC	CASSPRTGLLNEQFF	TRBV5-1	TRBJ2-1	TRBD1	.
TGTGCCAGCTCCCCCCGGGACAACTTTGGGCCCCAGCATTTT	CASSPRDNFGPQHF	TRBV18	TRBJ1-5	.	.
TGTGCCAGCAGTTACCGGGACATTTACAATGAGCAGTTCTTC	CASSYRDIYNEQFF	TRBV6-6	TRBJ2-1	.	.
TGCGCCAGCAGCCCCCGGGGAGGATCCTATGGCTACACCTTC	CASSPRGGSYGYTF	TRBV4-1	TRBJ1-2	.	.
TGTGCCAGCTCTTCAGAGAGGGCGGGAAATAGCAATCAGCCCCAGCATTTT	CASSSERAGNSNQPQHF	TRBV18	TRBJ1-5	.	.
TGCAGCGTCGCAGGGGCCGGAAACACCATATATTTT	CSVAGAGNTIYF	TRBV29-1	TRBJ1-3	.	.
TGTGCCAGCAGCCAAGATTGGGGGAGGGCCACCCAGTACTTC	CASSQDWGRATQYF	TRBV4-2	TRBJ2-5	TRBD2	.